Each of the 22 T cell receptor beta chains below was sequenced from the same sample in a study of blood T cell repertoires in COVID-19. The method was immunoSEQ multiplex PCR; TCRdb's version includes in-frame clones alone and lacks a portion of them. The sample has some 46,000 clones, approximately 85% seen once. Specimen: peripheral blood. The source of these receptors is a woman aged 80 or older with COVID-19, enrolled during active disease.

This clone has only a few counts. V and J are TRBV5-1 and TRBJ1-3; TRBD1 might be the D (5 bases). CDR1 and CDR2 from the germline V gene are SGHRS and YFSETQ. CDR3 length: 15 residues. Trimming took 4 bases from V and 0 from J, leaving 11 bases between them. The CDR3 reads CASSPTGVSGNTIYF. DNA of the CDR3: TGCGCCAGCAGCCCAACAGGAGTCTCTGGAAACACCATATATTTT.

The chain links TRBV5-5 to TRBJ2-7, with a possible D match to TRBD2 (5 bases). From germline, CDR1 is SGHKS and CDR2 YYEKEE (reference sequence). The length of the CDR3 is 18 residues. V was cut by 0 bases and J by 3 bases, with 22 bases left in between. Written as DNA, the CDR3 is TGTGCCAGCAGCTTGGCGCCTGGAGGCCCGGGGAGTTACTACGAGCAGTACTTC. Protein sequence: CASSLAPGGPGSYYEQYF. The entire variable domain, with the rest obtained from reference TRBV5-5 and TRBJ2-7, is as follows: DAGVTQSPTHLIKTRGQQVTLRCSPISGHKSVSWYQQVLGQGPQFIFQYYEKEERGRGNFPDRFSARQFPNYSSELNVNALLLGDSALYLCASSLAPGGPGSYYEQYFGPGTRLTVT.

This chain joins TRBV7-9 and TRBJ1-5; D is ambiguous. V lost 6 bases and J lost 4, with 10 bases in between. CDR1 SEHNR and CDR2 FQNEAQ come from the germline V gene (reference sequence). The CDR3 has 13 amino acids. The CDR3 sequence: CASSQAGNQPQHF. The CDR3 coding sequence is TGTGCCAGCAGTCAGGCCGGTAATCAGCCCCAGCATTTT.

The chain couples TRBV5-1 to TRBJ2-1; 8 positions agree with TRBD2. V trimming: 5 bases; J trimming: 5 bases; junction bases outside the gene matches: 12. Germline V gene data show CDR1 as SGHRS and CDR2 as YFSETQ. The CDR3 loop spans 16 amino acids. CDR3 bases: TGCGCCAGCAGTGTGCAACCGGGACTAGGGGACAATGAGCAGTTCTTC. Encoded protein: CASSVQPGLGDNEQFF. The entire variable domain, with the rest obtained from reference TRBV5-1 and TRBJ2-1, is as follows: KAGVTQTPRYLIKTRGQQVTLSCSPISGHRSVSWYQQTPGQGLQFLFEYFSETQRNKGNFPGRFSGRQFSNSRSEMNVSTLELGDSALYLCASSVQPGLGDNEQFFGPGTRLTVL.

J is TRBJ2-3 and V is TRBV5-4; 9 positions agree with TRBD1. V lost 0 bases to trimming and J lost 4 bases; unmatched junction nucleotides: 12. Germline V lookup: CDR1 SGHNT, CDR2 YYREEE (reference sequence). CDR3 length: 18 residues. The CDR3 reads CASSLEQGAAQGADTQYF. Written as DNA, the CDR3 is TGTGCCAGCAGCTTGGAACAGGGGGCGGCCCAAGGCGCAGATACGCAGTATTTT.

This clone was counted a few times. Written as DNA, the CDR3 is TGTGCCAGTAGTATGGGTGCGGGGCGGTGGGCCGCTGAAGCTTTCTTT. Translating it yields CASSMGAGRWAAEAFF. The V call is TRBV19, the J call TRBJ1-1; possible D gene TRBD1, 5 bases. This CDR3 spans 16 amino acids. Trimming removed 3 bases at V and 6 bases at J, with 20 bases between. Germline V gene data show CDR1 as LNHDA and CDR2 as SQIVND (reference sequence).

This chain uses TRBV18 with TRBJ2-5; 7 bases align to TRBD2. This CDR3 is built from 14 residues. The junction had 2 bases not matched to a gene; V was cut back by 2 bases and J by 2 bases. Germline lookup yields CDR1 KGHSH and CDR2 LQKENI. The CDR3 loop reads CASSPGGGQETQYF. The CDR3, as DNA: TGTGCCAGCTCACCAGGCGGGGGACAAGAGACCCAGTACTTC.

This clone was picked up a small number of times. V usage is TRBV7-9 and J usage is TRBJ2-5, with D tentatively TRBD2 (6 bases). CDR1 SEHNR and CDR2 FQNEAQ come from the germline V gene (reference sequence). The CDR3 extends over 14 amino acids. The germline V and J ends were trimmed by 8 bases and 5 bases, with 18 bases remaining between them. CDR3 residues: CASGGSGQWETQYF. DNA for the CDR3: TGTGCCAGCGGGGGGAGTGGCCAGTGGGAGACCCAGTACTTC.

V and J are TRBV25-1 and TRBJ1-5; D gene ambiguous. The CDR3 covers 13 residues. Trimming stripped 6 bases from V and 10 bases from J, with 16 bases between. The germline V gene encodes CDR1 MGHDK and CDR2 SYGVNS. The CDR3, as DNA: TGTGCCAGCAGAGAGGCTGGTATTGGCCCCCAGCATTTT. Protein product: CASREAGIGPQHF.

This chain joins TRBV7-3 and TRBJ2-3; tentative D call: TRBD1 (6 bases). V was pared by 1 base and J by 4 bases, with 15 bases between. The CDR3 is 16 amino acids. Germline V gene data show CDR1 as SGHTA and CDR2 as FQGTGA. In DNA form, the CDR3 reads TGTGCCAGCAGCTTAAAGAGCCTGGGGGCCGCAGATACGCAGTATTTT. This encodes CASSLKSLGAADTQYF.

The chain joins TRBV3-1 (or the pseudogene TRBV3-2) to TRBJ1-2; no reliable D call. Between the trimmed V and J ends, which lost 0 bases and 10 bases, there was a span of 9 bases. The CDR3 extends over 12 amino acids. The germline V gene encodes CDR1 LGHDT and CDR2 YNNKEL (reference sequence). The CDR3, as DNA: TGTGCCAGCAGCCAAGATCAGATCACCTACACCTTC. Translation gives CASSQDQITYTF.

This clone appeared once. The V call is TRBV29-1, the J call TRBJ2-1; TRBD2 might be the D (7 bases). Germline V lookup: CDR1 SQVTM, CDR2 ANQGSEA. Trimming left V 6 bases short and J 8 bases short, with 20 bases between. The length of the CDR3 is 14 residues. For the CDR3, the DNA is TGCAGCGTCCTCGGGGGGCGGTCTATCGATGAGCAGTTCTTC. Protein sequence: CSVLGGRSIDEQFF.

The J gene is TRBJ1-1, the V gene TRBV6-2 or TRBV6-3, with D hard to call. The CDR3 is 13 residues long. The germline CDR1 and CDR2 sequences are MNHEY and SVGEGT. With 2 bases removed from V and 4 bases from J, the gap between germline ends came to 8 bases. CDR3: CASSYARGTEAFF. As DNA, the CDR3 is TGTGCCAGCAGTTACGCCCGGGGCACTGAAGCTTTCTTT.

V is TRBV9 and J is TRBJ2-2, with TRBD1 matching over 9 bases. This CDR3 has 15 residues. From germline, CDR1 is SGDLS and CDR2 YYNGEE. J lost 5 bases, V lost 10 bases, and 12 bases had no gene match. The CDR3 reads CASGKTGGVTGELFF. CDR3 DNA sequence: TGTGCCTCCGGGAAGACAGGGGGTGTAACCGGGGAGCTGTTTTTT.

The CDR3 region is CASRADYPLAFF. The CDR3 region has the DNA TGTGCCAGCAGGGCCGACTATCCTTTGGCTTTCTTT. This chain connects TRBV12-3 or TRBV12-4 to TRBJ1-1; D is undetermined. The CDR3 runs 12 residues. The ends were cut back, 6 bases at V and 11 bases at J, with 16 bases in the middle.

This clone has a handful of counts. The rearrangement uses TRBV27 and TRBJ2-1, with 14 bases that match TRBD2. The CDR3 is 15 residues long. The V gene end was trimmed by 6 bases and the J gene end by 9 bases; junction bases not matched to a gene: 7. Germline V CDR1 and CDR2: MNHEY, SMNVEV (reference sequence). The CDR3 DNA reads as TGTGCCAGCAGCGAACCGGGACTAGCGGGAGTTGAGCAGTTCTTC. Its translation: CASSEPGLAGVEQFF.

The chain couples TRBV7-2 to TRBJ2-3; no clear D. In germline, CDR1 is SGHTA, CDR2 FQGNSA. This CDR3 is 13 amino acids long. The ends were cut back, 6 bases at V and 6 bases at J, with 13 bases in the middle. As DNA, the CDR3 is TGTGCCAGCAGGTCTCAGACTGGTGATACGCAGTATTTT. It translates to CASRSQTGDTQYF.

Only a few counts were recorded for this clone. This rearrangement joins TRBV2 to TRBJ2-7; D is possibly TRBD1 (7 bases). The V and J ends lost 8 bases and 5 bases respectively, with 13 bases between them. The CDR3 totals 12 residues. The germline V gene encodes CDR1 SNHLY and CDR2 FYNNEI. CDR3 nucleotide sequence: TGTGCCAGCGAACAGGGGAGGAACGAGCAGTACTTC. This gives the protein CASEQGRNEQYF.

This clone occurred many times. This chain connects TRBV6-2 or TRBV6-3 to TRBJ1-6, with 8 nucleotides matching TRBD1. The CDR3 sequence is 16 residues long. V shed 4 bases and J 9 bases; nucleotides not matched to a gene: 11. Germline V gene data show CDR1 as MNHEY and CDR2 as SVGEGT. The CDR3 loop is CASSFGQGLLGSPLHF. The CDR3 DNA reads as TGTGCCAGCAGTTTCGGACAGGGACTATTAGGTTCACCCCTCCACTTT.

V gene TRBV7-9 combines with J gene TRBJ2-3; the match to TRBD2 covers 10 bases. The junction had 5 bases not matched to a gene; V was cut back by 2 bases and J by 6 bases. The germline CDR1 and CDR2 sequences are SEHNR and FQNEAQ (reference sequence). The CDR3 has 15 residues. CDR3 DNA sequence: TGTGCCAGCAGCTTAACCCTAGCGGGAGAGGATACGCAGTATTTT. This codes for CASSLTLAGEDTQYF.

The rearrangement links TRBV6-5 to TRBJ1-2; 9 bases are shared with TRBD1. CDR1 and CDR2 (germline): MNHEY, SVGAGI. The CDR3 is 14 amino acids. Trimming at V came to 6 bases and at J to 5 bases, leaving 7 bases not matched to a gene. The CDR3 DNA reads as TGTGCCAGCAGAACTACAGGGGGCGGGTATGGCTACACCTTC. Translation: CASRTTGGGYGYTF.

The gene calls are TRBV21-1 and TRBJ1-1; the D call in the table, TRBD1, was not verified against the DNA. TRBV21-1 is assigned pseudogene status. The CDR3 runs to 14 residues. CDR3 DNA: TGTGCCAGCAGCCAGGGACAGCCGAACACTGAAGCTTTCTTT. It translates to CASSQGQPNTEAFF.